Presented here are 22 T cell receptor beta chains from one specimen sequenced in a study of T cell responses to AZD1222 COVID-19 vaccine. The table came from immunoSEQ multiplex PCR; TCRdb's copy has only in-frame clones and leaves some out. In the table there are about 150,000 clones, roughly 93% of which are singletons. The material sequenced was peripheral blood, taken 28 days after the second AZD1222 dose. The receptors stem from an adult who received the AZD1222 COVID-19 vaccine.

Only a few counts were recorded for this clone. The V gene is TRBV9, the J gene TRBJ2-2, with D unclear. V shed 0 bases and J shed 0 bases, with 9 bases lying between them. Looked up from germline, CDR1 is SGDLS and CDR2 is YYNGEE. The CDR3 loop spans 16 amino acids. This chain's CDR3 is CASSVVRDSNTGELFF. The CDR3 coding sequence is TGTGCCAGCAGCGTAGTGCGTGATTCGAACACCGGGGAGCTGTTTTTT.

The table lists this clone with a count of one. V is TRBV18 and J is TRBJ2-7; the D is unclear. The CDR3 covers 12 residues. V was pared by 4 bases and J by 5 bases, with 9 bases between. CDR1 and CDR2 (germline): KGHSH, LQKENI. The CDR3, as DNA: TGTGCCAGCTCACTGGTCTTGAACGAGCAGTACTTC. As protein: CASSLVLNEQYF.

The V call is TRBV19, the J call TRBJ1-2; D remains ambiguous. The CDR3 is 16 residues long. From germline, CDR1 is LNHDA and CDR2 SQIVND (reference sequence). V was shortened by 2 bases and J by 2 bases, with 15 bases between the two germline ends. Here the CDR3 DNA reads TGTGCCAGTAGTATAACGCCAAACAACCAAAACTATGGCTACACCTTC. Translating it yields CASSITPNNQNYGYTF.

The chain uses TRBV6-6 and TRBJ1-3; no clear D. V lost 2 bases to trimming and J lost 0 bases, with 11 bases between them. The CDR3 extends over 16 amino acids. Germline CDR1 reads MNHNY; CDR2 reads SVGAGI (reference sequence). CDR3 protein: CASSYELSGSGNTIYF. The CDR3 region has the DNA TGTGCCAGCAGTTACGAGCTTTCGGGCTCTGGAAACACCATATATTTT.

This sequence joins TRBV2 and TRBJ2-5, with 9 positions matching TRBD1. Germline lookup yields CDR1 SNHLY and CDR2 FYNNEI. The CDR3 totals 15 residues. V lost 4 bases and J lost 5; bases outside the gene matches: 8. The CDR3, as DNA: TGTGCCAGCAGTGGTAACAGGGGGCGGGTGGAGACCCAGTACTTC. Protein product: CASSGNRGRVETQYF.

The gene calls are TRBV9 and TRBJ2-1; D remains unclear. This CDR3 spans 16 amino acids. Germline assignment: CDR1 SGDLS and CDR2 YYNGEE. V was cut by 2 bases and J by 2 bases, with 14 bases left in between. The CDR3, as DNA: TGTGCCAGCAGCGTCCTACTCGACACAACCTACAATGAGCAGTTCTTC. Translating it yields CASSVLLDTTYNEQFF. Looking up the rest from reference TRBV9 and TRBJ2-1 gives the full variable domain: DSGVTQTPKHLITATGQRVTLRCSPRSGDLSVYWYQQSLDQGLQFLIQYYNGEERAKGNILERFSAQQFPDLHSELNLSSLELGDSALYFCASSVLLDTTYNEQFFGPGTRLTVL.

The chain is built from TRBV5-8 and TRBJ1-4; TRBD1 might be the D (6 bases). The length of the CDR3 is 15 residues. From germline, CDR1 is SGHTS and CDR2 YDEGEE. The V end was cut by 0 bases, the J end by 5 bases, with 11 bases between. The CDR3 DNA is TGTGCCAGCAGCTTGGGGTTGCAGGGGAATGAAAAACTGTTTTTT. Amino acid sequence: CASSLGLQGNEKLFF.

The gene calls are TRBV12-5 and TRBJ1-1; TRBD1 is a possible D gene (5 bases). The germline V gene encodes CDR1 LGHNT and CDR2 FRNRAP. The V end was cut by 1 base, the J end by 5 bases, with 14 bases between. This CDR3 is built from 15 residues. The CDR3 loop reads CASGLGDFSPTEAFF. The CDR3 DNA is TGTGCTAGTGGTTTGGGGGACTTCTCACCGACTGAAGCTTTCTTT.

The chain carries TRBV5-4 and TRBJ1-2; D unresolved. Germline V lookup: CDR1 SGHNT, CDR2 YYREEE (reference sequence). V lost 4 bases, J lost 7 bases, and 17 bases lay in between. CDR3 length: 14 amino acids. CDR3 sequence (DNA): TGTGCCAGCAGCCCCTACAGTTTAGGCTTTGGCTACACCTTC. This codes for CASSPYSLGFGYTF.

This clone was seen a single time. The chain links TRBV3-1 (or the pseudogene TRBV3-2) to TRBJ2-7; no firm D call. Germline lookup yields CDR1 LGHDT and CDR2 YNNKEL (reference sequence). The CDR3 has 13 amino acids. V was cut by 1 base and J by 3 bases, with 7 bases left in between. The CDR3 nucleotides read TGTGCCAGCAGCCAAGTTGCCCTCTACGAGCAGTACTTC. Translation gives CASSQVALYEQYF.

The chain has TRBV5-1 and TRBJ2-5, with a possible D match to TRBD2 (5 bases). This CDR3 contains 14 residues. CDR1 SGHRS and CDR2 YFSETQ come from the germline V gene. The ends were cut back, 0 bases at V and 5 bases at J, with 11 bases in the middle. CDR3 nucleotide sequence: TGCGCCAGCAGCTTGGCTACTAGAGGCGAGACCCAGTACTTC. This gives the protein CASSLATRGETQYF. Using reference TRBV5-1 and TRBJ2-5 for the parts outside the CDR3, the full variable domain is KAGVTQTPRYLIKTRGQQVTLSCSPISGHRSVSWYQQTPGQGLQFLFEYFSETQRNKGNFPGRFSGRQFSNSRSEMNVSTLELGDSALYLCASSLATRGETQYFGPGTRLLVL.

The chain combines TRBV7-2 with TRBJ1-1; the D gene is possibly TRBD1 (5 bases). The CDR3 runs 16 residues. V was pared by 4 bases and J by 1 base, with 16 bases between. CDR1 and CDR2 from the germline V gene are SGHTA and FQGNSA. The CDR3 is CASSSDGRGRNTEAFF. The DNA of the CDR3 is TGTGCCAGCAGCTCGGACGGACGGGGGAGGAACACTGAAGCTTTCTTT. The full variable domain, rest sourced from reference TRBV7-2 and TRBJ1-1, is GAGVSQSPSNKVTEKGKDVELRCDPISGHTALYWYRQSLGQGLEFLIYFQGNSAPDKSGLPSDRFSAERTGGSVSTLTIQRTQQEDSAVYLCASSSDGRGRNTEAFFGQGTRLTVV.

Comments on this clone: This specimen includes other DNA sequences encoding the same CDR3. V is TRBV2 and J is TRBJ1-5; no reliable D call. The CDR3 loop spans 14 amino acids. V was cut by 2 bases and J by 0 bases, with 5 bases left in between. Germline V CDR1 and CDR2: SNHLY, FYNNEI. This CDR3 is CASSELDSNQPQHF. The CDR3, as DNA: TGTGCCAGCAGTGAACTGGATAGCAATCAGCCCCAGCATTTT. Drawing the rest from reference TRBV2 and TRBJ1-5, the complete variable domain is EPEVTQTPSHQVTQMGQEVILRCVPISNHLYFYWYRQILGQKVEFLVSFYNNEISEKSEIFDDQFSVERPDGSNFTLKIRSTKLEDSAMYFCASSELDSNQPQHFGDGTRLSIL.

V usage is TRBV9 and J usage is TRBJ2-5; 9 bases match TRBD2. The CDR3 is 14 residues long. V lost 2 bases and J lost 5; bases outside the gene matches: 4. Germline V gene lookup returns CDR1 SGDLS and CDR2 YYNGEE. CDR3 sequence reads: CASSVSGGRETQYF. The DNA for the CDR3 is TGTGCCAGCAGCGTTAGCGGGGGCCGGGAGACCCAGTACTTC. Using reference TRBV9 and TRBJ2-5 for the parts outside the CDR3, the full variable domain is DSGVTQTPKHLITATGQRVTLRCSPRSGDLSVYWYQQSLDQGLQFLIQYYNGEERAKGNILERFSAQQFPDLHSELNLSSLELGDSALYFCASSVSGGRETQYFGPGTRLLVL.

This sequence joins TRBV6-2 or TRBV6-3 and TRBJ2-1; a possible D gene is TRBD1 (6 bases). The CDR3 covers 14 residues. With 2 bases removed from V and 4 bases from J, the gap between germline ends came to 9 bases. CDR1 MNHEY and CDR2 SVGEGT come from the germline V gene. CDR3 in amino acids: CASSYQGRYNEQFF. The CDR3 nucleotides are TGTGCCAGCAGTTACCAGGGGCGGTACAATGAGCAGTTCTTC.

The genes are TRBV10-3 and TRBJ2-7; D could derive from TRBD1 or TRBD2 (5 bases each). The germline gives CDR1 ENHRY, CDR2 SYGVKD. CDR3 length: 14 residues. Trimming took 6 bases from V and 2 from J, leaving 14 bases between them. The CDR3 loop is CAIRLGDGTYEQYF. The CDR3 nucleotides are TGTGCCATCAGGTTAGGGGACGGAACCTACGAGCAGTACTTC.

The chain employs TRBV7-9 and TRBJ2-3; 7 nucleotides match TRBD2. The CDR3 consists of 11 residues. The V gene's germline CDR1 is SEHNR and CDR2 FQNEAQ (reference sequence). V gave up 11 bases and J gave up 2 bases; unmatched junction bases: 1. CDR3 bases: TGTGCCGGGGACTACACAGATACGCAGTATTTT. Its translation is CAGDYTDTQYF.

This chain connects TRBV6-1 to TRBJ1-2; D perhaps matches TRBD1 (6 bases). CDR1 MNHNS and CDR2 SASEGT come from the germline V gene. V dropped 3 bases and J dropped 7 bases, with 15 bases sitting between them. The CDR3 runs 14 residues. CDR3 in DNA: TGTGCCAGCAGTGATTACAGGGACGGGGGTGGCTACACCTTC. This encodes CASSDYRDGGGYTF.

V gene TRBV7-2 combines with J gene TRBJ1-1, with D unresolved. Germline CDR1 reads SGHTA; CDR2 reads FQGNSA. Trimming left V 5 bases short and J 0 bases short, with 7 bases between. The CDR3 contains 13 residues. DNA of the CDR3: TGTGCCAGCAGCCGGGAAATGAACACTGAAGCTTTCTTT. This sequence encodes CASSREMNTEAFF.

The V gene is TRBV4-2, the J gene TRBJ1-2; 9 nucleotides agree with TRBD1. Germline-derived CDR1 and CDR2 are LGHNA and YNFKEQ. The V gene end was trimmed by 0 bases and the J gene end by 6 bases; junction bases not matched to a gene: 11. The CDR3 sequence is 17 residues long. CDR3 in amino acids: CASSQDALGQGFDGYTF. The CDR3 nucleotides are TGTGCCAGCAGCCAAGATGCCCTCGGACAGGGGTTCGATGGCTACACCTTC.

This chain uses TRBV5-1 with TRBJ2-7; D may match TRBD1 or TRBD2 (5 bases each). Germline V lookup: CDR1 SGHRS, CDR2 YFSETQ. The length of the CDR3 is 12 residues. Trimming pared 7 bases from V and 7 bases from J, leaving 15 bases between. CDR3 in amino acids: CASRDGAREQYF. DNA for the CDR3: TGCGCCAGCCGCGACGGGGCGCGTGAGCAGTACTTC. Combining the CDR3 with reference TRBV5-1 and TRBJ2-7 gives the whole variable domain KAGVTQTPRYLIKTRGQQVTLSCSPISGHRSVSWYQQTPGQGLQFLFEYFSETQRNKGNFPGRFSGRQFSNSRSEMNVSTLELGDSALYLCASRDGAREQYFGPGTRLTVT.

In this sample, this clone turned up a few times. The chain employs TRBV7-9 and TRBJ2-1; TRBD2 might be the D (6 bases). Germline V gene sequence: CDR1 SEHNR, CDR2 FQNEAQ (reference sequence). There are 13 residues in the CDR3. Trimming pared 3 bases from V and 8 bases from J, leaving 11 bases between. The CDR3 loop is CASSFRLDHEQFF. The CDR3 DNA follows: TGTGCCAGCAGCTTTCGACTAGATCATGAGCAGTTCTTC.